These 26 T cell receptor beta chains were sequenced from one sample in a study of cytomegalovirus exposure and HLA in healthy donors. Primers: 60 Vbeta forward and 13 Jbeta reverse. Sequencing used immunoSEQ multiplex PCR; TCRdb keeps in-frame clones, though not all of them. The repertoire includes about 140,000 clones, about 80% of them detected once, and around 3.9% sits in the top ten. The sequencing input was PBMCs. The receptors here all came from a man aged 40-49 years in good health and CMV-seropositive.

The CDR3 bases are TGTGCCAGCAGCTCGGGGAGGGGGAGGTATTCACCCCTCCACTTT. It is translated as CASSSGRGRYSPLHF. V gene TRBV5-4 combines with J gene TRBJ1-6; a weak D match, TRBD1 (6 bases). The V gene lost 3 bases and the J gene lost 8 bases, with 15 bases spanning the gap. The CDR3 has 15 amino acids. Germline-derived CDR1 and CDR2 are SGHNT and YYREEE (reference sequence).

The V and J genes are TRBV18 and TRBJ1-2; a weak D match, TRBD1 (6 bases). The CDR3 spans 16 residues. V lost 2 bases to trimming and J lost 2 bases, with 15 bases between them. The germline gives CDR1 KGHSH, CDR2 LQKENI. CDR3 sequence: CASSPGSQGINYGYTF. The CDR3, as DNA: TGTGCCAGCTCACCAGGTTCCCAGGGGATCAACTATGGCTACACCTTC.

V usage is TRBV27 and J usage is TRBJ2-7; TRBD2 aligns across 7 bases. This CDR3 has 15 amino acids. The germline V gene has CDR1 MNHEY and CDR2 SMNVEV (reference sequence). After removal of 3 bases from V and 1 base from J, the junction contained 6 bases not matched to a gene. The CDR3 is CASSFLRERSYEQYF. The DNA of the CDR3 is TGTGCCAGCAGTTTCCTGCGGGAGAGATCCTACGAGCAGTACTTC.

The genes are TRBV5-1 and TRBJ2-5, with TRBD1 matching 9 bases. After removal of 4 bases from V and 5 bases from J, the junction contained 6 bases not matched to a gene. CDR1 and CDR2 from the germline V gene are SGHRS and YFSETQ. The length of the CDR3 is 14 residues. CDR3 sequence reads: CASSQGQGGETQYF. The CDR3 DNA is TGCGCCAGCAGCCAGGGACAGGGTGGGGAGACCCAGTACTTC.

The rearrangement links TRBV5-6 to TRBJ1-1, with D unclear. This CDR3 is built from 13 residues. Deletions cut 2 bases from V and 5 bases from J, with 10 bases between. Germline-derived CDR1 and CDR2 are SGHDT and YYEEEE. The CDR3 reads CASSFVRGTEAFF. The DNA of the CDR3 is TGTGCCAGCAGCTTCGTCCGGGGAACTGAAGCTTTCTTT. Variable domain in full (rest from reference TRBV5-6 and TRBJ1-1): DAGVTQSPTHLIKTRGQQVTLRCSPKSGHDTVSWYQQALGQGPQFIFQYYEEEERQRGNFPDRFSGHQFPNYSSELNVNALLLGDSALYLCASSFVRGTEAFFGQGTRLTVV.

This clone was counted between two and nine times. The rearrangement joins TRBV11-2 to TRBJ1-2; 8 bases are a match to TRBD1. The CDR3 spans 14 residues. V gave up 1 base and J gave up 6 bases; unmatched junction bases: 4. Germline loops: CDR1 SGHAT, CDR2 FQNNGV. The CDR3 loop is CASSLGGTGHGYTF. CDR3 nucleotides: TGTGCCAGCAGCTTAGGCGGGACAGGACATGGCTACACCTTC.

This chain uses TRBV6-1 with TRBJ1-3, with 8 nucleotides matching TRBD1. Germline CDR1 MNHNS, CDR2 SASEGT. The V gene end was trimmed by 5 bases and the J gene end by 7 bases; junction bases not matched to a gene: 7. The CDR3 extends over 14 amino acids. The CDR3 DNA reads as TGTGCCAGCAGTTCCGGGACAGGCCCGAACACCATATATTTT. As protein: CASSSGTGPNTIYF.

The rearrangement links TRBV27 to TRBJ1-5, with D possibly matching TRBD1 (6 bases). CDR1 and CDR2 from the germline V gene are MNHEY and SMNVEV (reference sequence). V was trimmed by 1 base and J by 1 base, leaving 14 bases between them. This CDR3 contains 17 residues. CDR3 residues: CASSLFAAQGSNQPQHF. Here the CDR3 DNA reads TGTGCCAGCAGTTTATTCGCAGCCCAGGGGAGCAATCAGCCCCAGCATTTT.

The gene calls are TRBV9 and TRBJ2-2, with 10 bases fitting TRBD1. Trimming took 5 bases from V and 0 from J; bases not matched to a gene: 1. This CDR3 contains 15 residues. Germline V gene data show CDR1 as SGDLS and CDR2 as YYNGEE. The CDR3 is CASRGTGANTGELFF. The CDR3 DNA is TGTGCCAGCAGGGGGACAGGGGCGAACACCGGGGAGCTGTTTTTT.

The chain couples TRBV9 to TRBJ1-1; the D gene is possibly TRBD1 (5 bases). Trimming removed 0 bases from V and 0 bases from J, with 15 bases in between. Germline V gene data show CDR1 as SGDLS and CDR2 as YYNGEE. The CDR3 is 17 residues long. The CDR3 region has the DNA TGTGCCAGCAGCGTAGGGGTCCAGGGAGGCTTGAACACTGAAGCTTTCTTT. Translating gives CASSVGVQGGLNTEAFF.

The rearrangement uses TRBV11-2 and TRBJ1-5; 8 bases match TRBD1. Trimming at V came to 6 bases and at J to 2 bases, leaving 9 bases not matched to a gene. This CDR3 region has 16 residues. In germline, CDR1 is SGHAT, CDR2 FQNNGV. CDR3 amino acids: CASSSNRGDGNQPQHF. CDR3 nucleotides: TGTGCCAGCAGTTCGAACAGGGGGGATGGCAATCAGCCCCAGCATTTT.

The chain combines TRBV5-1 with TRBJ1-3, with 10 bases matching TRBD1. The germline CDR1 and CDR2 sequences are SGHRS and YFSETQ. This CDR3 region has 16 residues. Germline trimming cut 0 bases from V and 4 bases from J; bases unmatched to any gene: 4. CDR3 loop: CASSLEGQGTGNTIYF. The CDR3 DNA sequence: TGCGCCAGCAGCTTGGAGGGACAGGGGACGGGAAACACCATATATTTT.

The rearrangement links TRBV15 to TRBJ2-1, with 14 bases matching TRBD2. Germline values: CDR1 LNHNV, CDR2 YYDKDF (reference sequence). V was pared by 0 bases and J by 8 bases, with 12 bases of the junction left unmatched. The CDR3 has 19 amino acids. The CDR3 DNA is TGTGCCACCAGCAGAGATGCCCCCGGGACTAGCGGGAGATTGCATGAGCAGTTCTTC. Translating gives CATSRDAPGTSGRLHEQFF. The full variable domain, rest sourced from reference TRBV15 and TRBJ2-1, is DAMVIQNPRYQVTQFGKPVTLSCSQTLNHNVMYWYQQKSSQAPKLLFHYYDKDFNNEADTPDNFQSRRPNTSFCFLDIRSPGLGDTAMYLCATSRDAPGTSGRLHEQFFGPGTRLTVL.

This chain uses TRBV15 with TRBJ2-1; D might be TRBD1 (5 bases). Trimming left V 0 bases short and J 6 bases short, with 15 bases between. CDR3 length: 16 amino acids. The germline V gene has CDR1 LNHNV and CDR2 YYDKDF (reference sequence). CDR3 in amino acids: CATSRDRSGFRNEQFF. The CDR3 DNA reads TGTGCCACCAGCAGAGATCGGTCAGGGTTTCGCAATGAGCAGTTCTTC.

Only one count was recorded for this clone. The gene calls are TRBV5-1 and TRBJ2-1, with TRBD2 matching over 9 bases. V gave up 3 bases and J gave up 0 bases; unmatched junction bases: 4. The germline V gene encodes CDR1 SGHRS and CDR2 YFSETQ. The CDR3 has 16 amino acids. CDR3 DNA sequence: TGCGCCAGCAGCTGGAAAGCGGGAGGCTCCTACAATGAGCAGTTCTTC. Protein product: CASSWKAGGSYNEQFF.

In nucleotides, the CDR3 is TGTGCCAGCAGTTACTCGACTAGCGGGGGGGCGACCCAGTACTTC. Translation gives CASSYSTSGGATQYF. The V and J genes are TRBV6-6 and TRBJ2-5; 14 nucleotides agree with TRBD2. V was pared by 0 bases and J by 7 bases, with 1 base of the junction left unmatched. Germline V gene lookup returns CDR1 MNHNY and CDR2 SVGAGI (reference sequence). The CDR3 spans 15 residues.

The V call is TRBV9, the J call TRBJ1-2; possibly TRBD1 for D (5 bases). CDR1 is SGDLS, CDR2 YYNGEE, per germline. The V end was cut by 4 bases, the J end by 3 bases, with 22 bases between. There are 17 residues in the CDR3. This CDR3 reads CASSLGAGGSGDYGYTF. The CDR3 bases are TGTGCCAGCAGCCTAGGGGCGGGAGGATCGGGTGACTATGGCTACACCTTC.

The V call is TRBV2, the J call TRBJ2-2; 7 bases are shared with TRBD1. This CDR3 has 15 amino acids. Trimming cost V 7 bases and J 4 bases; bases outside gene matches: 9. CDR1 and CDR2 from the germline V gene are SNHLY and FYNNEI. The CDR3 nucleotides read TGTGCCAGCAACAGACAGGGTTGGACCACCGGGGAGCTGTTTTTT. Residues: CASNRQGWTTGELFF.

CDR3 in DNA: TGTGCCAGCAGCTTCGCGGGTAAACCCCCACCAGAGCAGTACTTC. Its protein product is CASSFAGKPPPEQYF. The chain has TRBV5-4 and TRBJ2-7; tentatively, D is TRBD2 (5 bases). V gave up 2 bases and J gave up 7 bases, with 19 bases separating them. The CDR3 has 15 residues. Germline CDR1 reads SGHNT; CDR2 reads YYREEE (reference sequence).

The rearrangement links TRBV4-2 to TRBJ2-1; D gene unclear. Trimming pared 4 bases from V and 6 bases from J, leaving 22 bases between. The CDR3 contains 17 residues. CDR1 and CDR2 (germline): LGHNA, YNFKEQ. CDR3 DNA: TGTGCCAGCAGCCGTTCAAACGGCGGCGTCGCTAGCAATGAGCAGTTCTTC. It specifies CASSRSNGGVASNEQFF.

The rearrangement joins TRBV7-8 to TRBJ1-1; 10 nucleotides agree with TRBD1. In germline, CDR1 is SGHVS, CDR2 FQNEAQ. The CDR3 extends over 17 amino acids. The V and J ends lost 5 bases and 1 base, in that order; junction bases with no gene match: 10. DNA for the CDR3: TGTGCCAGCAGCCCGGCCCGGGACAGGGGACGGAACACTGAAGCTTTCTTT. Protein sequence: CASSPARDRGRNTEAFF.

This clone was recorded only once. The V call is TRBV5-6, the J call TRBJ2-3; 7 nucleotides align to TRBD1. Germline V gene data show CDR1 as SGHDT and CDR2 as YYEEEE. This CDR3 is built from 15 residues. With 1 base clipped from V and 1 base from J, the junction kept 3 bases outside the gene matches. Here the CDR3 reads CASSLRQGGTDTQYF. Here the CDR3 DNA reads TGTGCCAGCAGCTTGAGACAGGGAGGCACAGATACGCAGTATTTT.

This rearrangement joins TRBV28 to TRBJ1-2; D not certain. This CDR3 has 14 residues. Trimming took off 4 bases at V and 10 bases at J, with 19 bases between the two ends. CDR1 and CDR2 (germline): MDHEN, SYDVKM. The CDR3 sequence: CASSYGNPEVAYTF. The CDR3 region has the DNA TGTGCCAGCAGTTATGGTAACCCCGAAGTAGCCTACACCTTC.

J is TRBJ2-3 and V is TRBV27; 14 positions agree with TRBD2. Germline-derived CDR1 and CDR2 are MNHEY and SMNVEV (reference sequence). The V and J ends lost 7 bases and 8 bases, in that order; junction bases with no gene match: 8. This CDR3 has 15 amino acids. Here the CDR3 reads CASTYQGLAGVTQYF. The CDR3 DNA follows: TGTGCCAGCACCTACCAGGGACTAGCGGGAGTTACGCAGTATTTT.

The chain uses TRBV5-5 and TRBJ2-1; TRBD1 is a possible D gene (7 bases). This CDR3 has 15 residues. V was clipped by 10 bases and J by 2 bases, with 19 bases between them. In germline, CDR1 is SGHKS, CDR2 YYEKEE (reference sequence). DNA for the CDR3: TGTGCCTCCCGTTCTGGAGGGGGCACCTACAATGAGCAGTTCTTC. Encoded protein: CASRSGGGTYNEQFF.

The rearrangement links TRBV5-1 to TRBJ2-7, with TRBD1 as a possible D gene (6 bases). V dropped 4 bases and J dropped 1 base, with 12 bases sitting between them. CDR1 is SGHRS, CDR2 YFSETQ, per germline. This CDR3 comprises 14 residues. CDR3 residues: CASSPGRGSYEQYF. Written as DNA, the CDR3 is TGCGCCAGCAGCCCAGGCAGGGGTTCCTACGAGCAGTACTTC. Supplemented by reference TRBV5-1 and TRBJ2-7, the full variable domain reads KAGVTQTPRYLIKTRGQQVTLSCSPISGHRSVSWYQQTPGQGLQFLFEYFSETQRNKGNFPGRFSGRQFSNSRSEMNVSTLELGDSALYLCASSPGRGSYEQYFGPGTRLTVT.